The 8 T cell receptor beta chains reported below all come from one sample, sequenced in a study of T-cell reconstitution after alpha-beta-depleted transplantation in children (dated by TCRdb to the mid-2010s). Library method: PCR. Sequencing instrument: Illumina HiSeq 2500. To normalize quantification of the TCRbeta repertoire, the TCR libraries were built with molecular barcoding that relied on unique molecular identifiers. TCRdb's own reprocessing of the public reads used fastp at Q25 and MiXCR and kept productive beta chains. Each record represents a unique CDR3 protein, reported with the most common genes and DNA among its rows. This sample is represented by 150,000 to 200,000 distinct CDR3 sequences; around 6.8% of them were singletons. Around 2.7% of the sample belongs to the ten largest clones. The sequencing used PBMCs from the stem cell graft donor, collected from the stem cell graft. The receptors were sampled from a human donor who donated a stem cell graft to a child with Wiskott-Aldrich syndrome.

In its sample, this clonotype was seen many times. This chain joins TRBV6-5 and TRBJ1-6; 7 bases are a match to TRBD1. Per the germline V gene, CDR1 is MNHEY and CDR2 is SVGAGI. The CDR3 covers 17 residues. V was pared by 0 bases and J by 7 bases, with 9 bases of the junction left unmatched. The CDR3 here is CASSYSMTGYTNSPLHF. CDR3 sequence (DNA): TGTGCCAGCAGTTACTCGATGACAGGGTATACGAATTCACCCCTCCACTTT.

Many counts were recorded for this clonotype. The chain uses TRBV24-1 and TRBJ2-5; the D gene could be TRBD1 or TRBD2 (5 bases each). The CDR3 runs 15 residues. Germline V CDR1 and CDR2: KGHDR, SFDVKD. V lost 5 bases to trimming and J lost 5 bases, with 17 bases between them. The CDR3 reads CATSGEVRGGETQYF. DNA of the CDR3: TGTGCCACCAGTGGTGAGGTACGGGGCGGCGAGACCCAGTACTTC.

This clonotype was recorded many times. The J gene is TRBJ1-3, the V gene TRBV30; D is uncertain. The CDR3 runs 14 residues. V was shortened by 3 bases and J by 6 bases, with 15 bases between the two germline ends. The germline V gene has CDR1 GTSNPN and CDR2 SVGIG (reference sequence). DNA of the CDR3: TGTGCCTGGAGCCCCATGTCTTGGGAAAACACCATATATTTT. Translated: CAWSPMSWENTIYF.

This clonotype was seen at least ten times. The rearrangement links TRBV3-1 to TRBJ2-7; D is unresolved. The CDR3 is made up of 15 amino acids. The V end was cut by 0 bases, the J end by 0 bases, with 9 bases between. CDR1 and CDR2 from the germline V gene are LGHDT and YNNKEL (reference sequence). The CDR3 region has the DNA TGTGCCAGCAGCCAAGAACGAGCCAACTCCTACGAGCAGTACTTC. This codes for CASSQERANSYEQYF.

The chain is built from TRBV19 and TRBJ2-6; D might be TRBD2 (6 bases). Germline CDR1 LNHDA, CDR2 SQIVND (reference sequence). V was pared by 4 bases and J by 3 bases, with 16 bases between. CDR3 size: 17 residues. The CDR3 bases are TGTGCCAGTAGTAGCGGGAAGCCCTTTAATGGGGCCAACGTCCTGACTTTC. Translating it yields CASSSGKPFNGANVLTF.

This clonotype was recorded at least ten times. The chain recombines TRBV10-1 with TRBJ2-7, with no clear D. The ends were cut back, 0 bases at V and 2 bases at J, with 8 bases in the middle. Germline lookup yields CDR1 WNHNN and CDR2 SYGVQD (reference sequence). This CDR3 spans 14 amino acids. DNA of the CDR3: TGCGCCAGCAGTGAGTCGACACCACCCTACGAGCAGTACTTC. Protein product: CASSESTPPYEQYF.

In its sample, this clonotype was seen many times. The CDR3 sequence: CASSLVPRSNEKLFF. In DNA, the CDR3 is TGTGCCAGCAGCTTAGTCCCCAGAAGTAATGAAAAACTGTTTTTT. The J gene is TRBJ1-4, the V gene TRBV11-2; D gene unclear. Germline lookup yields CDR1 SGHAT and CDR2 FQNNGV. The CDR3 loop spans 15 amino acids. Trimming shortened V by 1 base and J by 4 bases, and 10 bases separated the two germline ends.

This clonotype has a count of ten or more. The rearrangement links TRBV5-1 to TRBJ2-7; D is unresolved. V lost 0 bases and J lost 3, with 10 bases in between. The CDR3 is made up of 14 amino acids. Germline V gene data show CDR1 as SGHRS and CDR2 as YFSETQ. In DNA, the CDR3 is TGCGCCAGCAGCTTGGCTGGGCTCGGCTACGAGCAGTACTTC. Residues: CASSLAGLGYEQYF.